A single TCR beta chain is shown here with its context. The antigen is unknown. The record originates from a study of Ad26.COV2.S vaccination and SARS-CoV-2 variants. At the level of the study: Donor allocation was to the COV1001 Ad26.COV2.S trial arm.

The treatment was: around 19 received Ad26.COV2.S at low or high dose, single or two shots; five or six received placebo; per-sample allocation not given. The study sampled participants on day 63 after the first vaccine or placebo injection. Regarding the study as a whole: Vaccine recipients surpassed placebo recipients in spike-specific TCR breadth.

Clones were read by immunoSEQ multiplex PCR, and TCRdb kept only the in-frame ones, dropping some. The repertoire consists of 350,000 to 500,000 clones, with approximately 92% occurring once and the leading ten covering 2.5% to 3%. Germline V CDR1 and CDR2: LGHNA, YSLEER. The V end was cut by 1 base, the J end by 7 bases, with 10 bases between. CDR3 size: 13 residues. This specimen consisted of peripheral blood, obtained in a trial of Ad26.COV2.S vaccine versus placebo. The chain combines TRBV4-3 with TRBJ1-1; D not certain. This TCR came from a person between 18 and 59 years old who received the Ad26.COV2.S COVID-19 vaccine or a placebo. This CDR3 reads CASSQVLGIEAFF. The CDR3 coding sequence is TGCGCCAGCAGCCAAGTATTGGGAATTGAAGCTTTCTTT.